This entry lists 21 T cell receptor beta chains sequenced from one sample in a study of Tregs in tolerant kidney transplant recipients. Sequencing was performed with immunoSEQ multiplex PCR; in TCRdb, only in-frame clones are kept and a portion is missing. The sample includes 54,000 or so clones, approximately 91% of them seen just once. Mixed chimerism was transient after nonmyeloablative marrow transplants from related graft donors. The input for sequencing was CD8+ T cells from blood (PBMCs), taken 24 months after the transplant. The receptors originated from a human patient who received a combined kidney and bone marrow transplant. Some T cells could come from the graft donor.

The chain couples TRBV7-3 to TRBJ2-7, with a possible D match to TRBD2 (6 bases). CDR3 length: 15 amino acids. Trimming shortened V by 3 bases and J by 3 bases, and 15 bases separated the two germline ends. The V gene's germline CDR1 is SGHTA and CDR2 FQGTGA. The DNA for the CDR3 is TGTGCCAGCAGCTTGGGACTCGGTAGCAGCTACGAGCAGTACTTC. Amino acid sequence: CASSLGLGSSYEQYF.

This sequence joins TRBV7-3 and TRBJ2-3; TRBD2 might be the D (6 bases). CDR1 SGHTA and CDR2 FQGTGA come from the germline V gene. The length of the CDR3 is 16 residues. The V end lost 5 bases, the J end lost 4 bases, and 19 bases lay between the germline ends. The CDR3 DNA reads as TGTGCCAGCAGCCCGGGGGAATTCGCGGAGGCAGATACGCAGTATTTT. Translating gives CASSPGEFAEADTQYF.

Here the CDR3 reads CASSSTSGLIDTQYF. The CDR3 coding sequence is TGTGCCAGCAGCTCTACTAGCGGGTTAATAGATACGCAGTATTTT. V is TRBV7-3 and J is TRBJ2-3; 9 bases fit TRBD2. Germline CDR1 reads SGHTA; CDR2 reads FQGTGA. The trim removed 4 bases at V and 5 bases at J, leaving 7 bases unmatched. CDR3 length: 15 amino acids. Full variable domain (missing parts from reference TRBV7-3 and TRBJ2-3): GAGVSQTPSNKVTEKGKYVELRCDPISGHTALYWYRQSLGQGPEFLIYFQGTGAADDSGLPNDRFFAVRPEGSVSTLKIQRTERGDSAVYLCASSSTSGLIDTQYFGPGTRLTVL.

This chain joins TRBV7-8 and TRBJ2-5; 11 bases map to TRBD1. This CDR3 has 18 amino acids. In germline, CDR1 is SGHVS, CDR2 FQNEAQ. J was trimmed by 2 bases and V by 1 base; bases with no gene match: 9. This CDR3 reads CASSLGPGQGGPQETQYF. CDR3 in DNA: TGTGCCAGCAGCTTAGGCCCGGGACAGGGGGGACCACAAGAGACCCAGTACTTC. Variable domain in full (rest from reference TRBV7-8 and TRBJ2-5): GAGVSQSPRYKVAKRGQDVALRCDPISGHVSLFWYQQALGQGPEFLTYFQNEAQLDKSGLPSDRFFAERPEGSVSTLKIQRTQQEDSAVYLCASSLGPGQGGPQETQYFGPGTRLLVL.

This sequence joins TRBV4-2 and TRBJ1-4; D is perhaps TRBD1 (6 bases). This CDR3 has 16 residues. Germline V gene data show CDR1 as LGHNA and CDR2 as YNFKEQ. V was shortened by 4 bases and J by 5 bases, with 17 bases between the two germline ends. CDR3: CASSPGGGIANEKLFF. In nucleotides, the CDR3 is TGTGCCAGCAGCCCAGGCGGGGGCATTGCGAATGAAAAACTGTTTTTT.

The rearrangement links TRBV6-5 to TRBJ2-5, with D perhaps TRBD1 (6 bases). The CDR3 contains 15 residues. The V and J ends lost 8 bases and 5 bases respectively, with 21 bases between them. The germline V gene encodes CDR1 MNHEY and CDR2 SVGAGI. CDR3 bases: TGTGCCAGCGGAGCTGGCGGCCTAAGGGGGGAGACCCAGTACTTC. Translated: CASGAGGLRGETQYF.

This clone was detected a few times. The chain couples TRBV7-3 to TRBJ2-1, with a possible D match to TRBD2 (5 bases). This CDR3 has 14 residues. Trimming cost V 3 bases and J 2 bases, with 8 bases left between them. Looked up from germline, CDR1 is SGHTA and CDR2 is FQGTGA. Written as DNA, the CDR3 is TGTGCCAGCAGCTTGGACTTAGCCTACAATGAGCAGTTCTTC. Translation: CASSLDLAYNEQFF.

The chain employs TRBV4-3 and TRBJ2-7, with D possibly being TRBD1 (5 bases). Germline CDR1 reads LGHNA; CDR2 reads YSLEER. The CDR3 extends over 15 amino acids. Trimming pared 1 base from V and 1 base from J, leaving 11 bases between. The CDR3 loop is CASSQGQGASYEQYF. DNA of the CDR3: TGCGCCAGCAGCCAAGGCCAGGGCGCATCCTACGAGCAGTACTTC.

The chain joins TRBV2 to TRBJ2-1, with 8 bases lining up with TRBD2. The ends lost 11 bases at V and 1 base at J; junction bases unmatched: 16. The germline V gene encodes CDR1 SNHLY and CDR2 FYNNEI. The CDR3 has 17 amino acids. The CDR3 spells CAGLGRGDSVSYNEQFF. In DNA form, the CDR3 reads TGTGCCGGCCTCGGGCGGGGGGATTCGGTTTCCTACAATGAGCAGTTCTTC. Full variable domain (missing parts from reference TRBV2 and TRBJ2-1): EPEVTQTPSHQVTQMGQEVILRCVPISNHLYFYWYRQILGQKVEFLVSFYNNEISEKSEIFDDQFSVERPDGSNFTLKIRSTKLEDSAMYFCAGLGRGDSVSYNEQFFGPGTRLTVL.

The CDR3 DNA reads as TGTGCCAGTAGTTACGGGACTGCTATGAACACTGAAGCTTTCTTT. It codes for CASSYGTAMNTEAFF. The rearrangement uses TRBV19 and TRBJ1-1, with D possibly matching TRBD1 (5 bases). Germline values: CDR1 LNHDA, CDR2 SQIVND (reference sequence). CDR3 length: 15 residues. With 5 bases removed from V and 0 bases from J, the gap between germline ends came to 13 bases.

The chain carries TRBV19 and TRBJ2-1; 10 bases line up with TRBD2. Trimming removed 5 bases from V and 10 bases from J; junction bases left unmatched: 8. The CDR3 covers 14 residues. The germline V gene encodes CDR1 LNHDA and CDR2 SQIVND (reference sequence). CDR3: CASSLIAGGGEQFF. Written as DNA, the CDR3 is TGTGCCAGTAGTCTGATAGCGGGAGGAGGAGAGCAGTTCTTC.

The rearrangement uses TRBV7-6 and TRBJ2-3, with D uncertain. V was shortened by 1 base and J by 0 bases, with 8 bases between the two germline ends. Germline CDR1 reads SGHVS; CDR2 reads FNYEAQ. The CDR3 length is 15 residues. In nucleotides, the CDR3 is TGTGCCAGCAGCTTAGGTGTCGGGAGCACAGATACGCAGTATTTT. Translation: CASSLGVGSTDTQYF.

DNA for the CDR3: TGTGCCAGCAGCCCCGGACTAGAGGTCAATGGCTACACCTTC. This encodes CASSPGLEVNGYTF. The rearrangement joins TRBV7-6 to TRBJ1-2; D remains ambiguous. Trimming removed 5 bases at V and 6 bases at J, with 16 bases between. Germline loops: CDR1 SGHVS, CDR2 FNYEAQ. This CDR3 region has 14 residues.

In its sample, this clone was seen once. V is TRBV2 and J is TRBJ1-1; D perhaps matches TRBD1 (5 bases). The ends were cut back, 2 bases at V and 4 bases at J, with 14 bases in the middle. In germline, CDR1 is SNHLY, CDR2 FYNNEI. CDR3 length: 15 amino acids. The CDR3 reads CASSESLRQGTEAFF. CDR3 DNA sequence: TGTGCCAGCAGTGAAAGTTTAAGGCAGGGCACTGAAGCTTTCTTT.

The CDR3 sequence is CASSQVVAGGPVNEQFF. The DNA of the CDR3 is TGCGCCAGCAGCCAAGTGGTGGCGGGAGGGCCCGTCAATGAGCAGTTCTTC. J is TRBJ2-1 and V is TRBV4-3; TRBD2 agrees at 9 bases. This CDR3 is built from 17 residues. The V gene's germline CDR1 is LGHNA and CDR2 YSLEER. V gave up 1 base and J gave up 6 bases; unmatched junction bases: 10.

Points on this clone: Other DNA sequences in this sample translate to the same CDR3. The chain recombines TRBV30 with TRBJ1-6; D gene uncertain. This CDR3 has 16 amino acids. Trimming removed 0 bases at V and 0 bases at J, with 9 bases between. Germline loops: CDR1 GTSNPN, CDR2 SVGIG (reference sequence). The CDR3 DNA is TGTGCCTGGAGTGTACCCGAGAGCTCCTATAATTCACCCCTCCACTTT. It yields the protein CAWSVPESSYNSPLHF.

The chain uses TRBV27 and TRBJ2-1, with D maybe TRBD1 (5 bases). Germline V gene sequence: CDR1 MNHEY, CDR2 SMNVEV (reference sequence). This CDR3 contains 14 residues. V dropped 2 bases and J dropped 12 bases, with 17 bases sitting between them. Here the CDR3 reads CASSLLHQGTRQFF. The CDR3 region has the DNA TGTGCCAGCAGTTTACTCCACCAGGGAACGAGGCAGTTCTTC.

The V call is TRBV27, the J call TRBJ2-2; 8 bases are a match to TRBD1. The CDR3 contains 16 residues. V shed 5 bases, J shed 0 bases, and the junction held 5 bases outside the gene matches. CDR1 and CDR2 (germline): MNHEY, SMNVEV (reference sequence). CDR3 loop: CASSPLDRANTGELFF. The DNA for the CDR3 is TGTGCCAGCAGTCCCTTGGACAGGGCGAACACCGGGGAGCTGTTTTTT.

V is TRBV16 and J is TRBJ2-7; 8 nucleotides align to TRBD1. Germline V lookup: CDR1 KGHSY, CDR2 FQNENV. The CDR3 is 16 residues long. Unmatched junction bases numbered 8, after V lost 2 bases and J lost 2 bases. The CDR3 here is CASSQRGQGYPYEQYF. The CDR3 DNA follows: TGTGCCAGCAGCCAACGAGGACAGGGCTACCCCTACGAGCAGTACTTC.

Only a few counts were recorded for this clone. The V and J genes are TRBV4-3 and TRBJ1-6; tentative D call: TRBD1 (6 bases). Germline CDR1 is LGHNA and CDR2 is YSLEER. The V end was cut by 4 bases, the J end by 10 bases, with 20 bases between. The CDR3 is 16 amino acids. CDR3 protein: CASSPGPGHHGSPLHF. The CDR3 DNA reads TGCGCCAGCAGCCCTGGTCCGGGACACCATGGATCACCCCTCCACTTT.

The chain carries TRBV18 and TRBJ2-5, with 7 bases lining up with TRBD2. In germline, CDR1 is KGHSH, CDR2 LQKENI. The trim removed 2 bases at V and 5 bases at J, leaving 8 bases unmatched. The CDR3 is 15 residues long. The CDR3 reads CASSPGGVGCETQYF. The CDR3 DNA sequence: TGTGCCAGCTCACCAGGGGGGGTGGGCTGCGAGACCCAGTACTTC.